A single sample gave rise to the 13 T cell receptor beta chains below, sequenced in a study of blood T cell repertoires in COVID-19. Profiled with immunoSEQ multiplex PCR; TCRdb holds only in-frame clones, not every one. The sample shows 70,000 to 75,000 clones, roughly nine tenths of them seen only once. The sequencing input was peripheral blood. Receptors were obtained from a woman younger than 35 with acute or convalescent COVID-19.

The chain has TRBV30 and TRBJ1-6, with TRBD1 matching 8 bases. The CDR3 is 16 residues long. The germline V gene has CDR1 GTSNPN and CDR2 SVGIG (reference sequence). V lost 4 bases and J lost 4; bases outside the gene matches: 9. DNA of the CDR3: TGTGCCTGGACCTTAACCGGGACAGGATATAATTCACCCCTCCACTTT. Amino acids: CAWTLTGTGYNSPLHF.

CDR3 region: CAWSARGGSVSNQPQHF. The CDR3 DNA reads TGTGCCTGGAGTGCCCGGGGAGGGTCCGTTAGCAATCAGCCCCAGCATTTT. The J gene is TRBJ1-5, the V gene TRBV30; D call uncertain. Trimming removed 1 base from V and 0 bases from J, with 16 bases in between. The germline V gene has CDR1 GTSNPN and CDR2 SVGIG (reference sequence). The CDR3 is made up of 17 amino acids.

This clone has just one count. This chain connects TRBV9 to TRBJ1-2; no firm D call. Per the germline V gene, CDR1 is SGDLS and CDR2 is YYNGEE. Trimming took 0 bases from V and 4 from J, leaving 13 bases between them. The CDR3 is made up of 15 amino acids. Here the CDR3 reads CASSVEDEPSYGYTF. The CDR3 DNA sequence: TGTGCCAGCAGCGTAGAAGATGAGCCGTCCTATGGCTACACCTTC. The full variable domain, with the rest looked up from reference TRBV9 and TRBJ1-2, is DSGVTQTPKHLITATGQRVTLRCSPRSGDLSVYWYQQSLDQGLQFLIQYYNGEERAKGNILERFSAQQFPDLHSELNLSSLELGDSALYFCASSVEDEPSYGYTFGSGTRLTVV.

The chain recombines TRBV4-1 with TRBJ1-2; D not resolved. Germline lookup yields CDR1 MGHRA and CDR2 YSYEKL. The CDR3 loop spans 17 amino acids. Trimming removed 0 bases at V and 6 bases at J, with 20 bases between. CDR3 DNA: TGCGCCAGCAGCCAAGATCGAAAACTGGGCCCATGGGATGGCTACACCTTC. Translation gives CASSQDRKLGPWDGYTF.

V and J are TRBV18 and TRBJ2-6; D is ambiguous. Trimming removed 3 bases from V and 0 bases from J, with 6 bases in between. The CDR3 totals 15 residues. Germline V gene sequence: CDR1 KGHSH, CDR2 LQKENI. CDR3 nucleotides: TGTGCCAGCTCACCCGTGAGCTCTGGGGCCAACGTCCTGACTTTC. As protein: CASSPVSSGANVLTF.

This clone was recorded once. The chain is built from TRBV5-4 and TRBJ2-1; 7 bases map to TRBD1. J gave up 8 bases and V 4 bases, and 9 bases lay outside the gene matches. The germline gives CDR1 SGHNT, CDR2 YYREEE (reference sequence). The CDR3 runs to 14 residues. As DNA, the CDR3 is TGTGCCAGCAGCAAGAGAGGGACAGCGGATGAGCAGTTCTTC. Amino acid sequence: CASSKRGTADEQFF.

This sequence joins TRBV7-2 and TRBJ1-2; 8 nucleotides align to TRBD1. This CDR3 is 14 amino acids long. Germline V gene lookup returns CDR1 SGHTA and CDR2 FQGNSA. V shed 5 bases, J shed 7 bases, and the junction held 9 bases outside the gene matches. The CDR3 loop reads CASSGGQGLGGYTF. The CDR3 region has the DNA TGTGCCAGCAGCGGAGGACAGGGTTTAGGTGGCTACACCTTC.

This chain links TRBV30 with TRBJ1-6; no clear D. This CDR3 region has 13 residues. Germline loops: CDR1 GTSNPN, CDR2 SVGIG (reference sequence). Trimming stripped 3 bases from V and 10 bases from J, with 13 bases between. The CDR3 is CAWSVDILSPLHF. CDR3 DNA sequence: TGTGCCTGGAGCGTAGATATTTTATCACCCCTCCACTTT.

Written as DNA, the CDR3 is TGTGCCAGTAGTGGACAGGGGGTCGGCGAAAAACTGTTTTTT. This translates into CASSGQGVGEKLFF. The chain links TRBV19 to TRBJ1-4, with 10 bases that match TRBD1. CDR1 LNHDA and CDR2 SQIVND come from the germline V gene (reference sequence). This CDR3 has 14 amino acids. Trimming removed 5 bases from V and 8 bases from J; junction bases left unmatched: 5.

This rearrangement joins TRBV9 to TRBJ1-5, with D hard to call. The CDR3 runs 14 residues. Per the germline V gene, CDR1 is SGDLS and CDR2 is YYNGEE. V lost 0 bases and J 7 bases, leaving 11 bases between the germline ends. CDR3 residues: CASSVGEGFQPQHF. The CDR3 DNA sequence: TGTGCCAGCAGCGTAGGGGAGGGATTCCAGCCCCAGCATTTT.

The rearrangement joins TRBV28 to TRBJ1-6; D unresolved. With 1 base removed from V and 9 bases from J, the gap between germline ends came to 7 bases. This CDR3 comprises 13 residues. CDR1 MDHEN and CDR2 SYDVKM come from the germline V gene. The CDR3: CASSLSSSSPLHF. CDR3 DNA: TGTGCCAGCAGTTTATCGTCCAGTTCACCCCTCCACTTT.

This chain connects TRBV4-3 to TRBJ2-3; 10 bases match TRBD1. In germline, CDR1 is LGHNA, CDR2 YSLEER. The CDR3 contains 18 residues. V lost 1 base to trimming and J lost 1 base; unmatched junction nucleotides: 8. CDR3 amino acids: CASSQVILGTGGTDTQYF. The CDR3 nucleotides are TGCGCCAGCAGCCAAGTTATCCTCGGGACAGGGGGCACAGATACGCAGTATTTT.

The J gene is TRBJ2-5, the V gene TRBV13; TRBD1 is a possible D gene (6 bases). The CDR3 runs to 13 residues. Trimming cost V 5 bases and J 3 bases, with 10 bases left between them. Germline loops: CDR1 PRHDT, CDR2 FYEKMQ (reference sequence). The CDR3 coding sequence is TGTGCCAGCAGCCAGGCAGGGGAAGAGACCCAGTACTTC. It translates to CASSQAGEETQYF.